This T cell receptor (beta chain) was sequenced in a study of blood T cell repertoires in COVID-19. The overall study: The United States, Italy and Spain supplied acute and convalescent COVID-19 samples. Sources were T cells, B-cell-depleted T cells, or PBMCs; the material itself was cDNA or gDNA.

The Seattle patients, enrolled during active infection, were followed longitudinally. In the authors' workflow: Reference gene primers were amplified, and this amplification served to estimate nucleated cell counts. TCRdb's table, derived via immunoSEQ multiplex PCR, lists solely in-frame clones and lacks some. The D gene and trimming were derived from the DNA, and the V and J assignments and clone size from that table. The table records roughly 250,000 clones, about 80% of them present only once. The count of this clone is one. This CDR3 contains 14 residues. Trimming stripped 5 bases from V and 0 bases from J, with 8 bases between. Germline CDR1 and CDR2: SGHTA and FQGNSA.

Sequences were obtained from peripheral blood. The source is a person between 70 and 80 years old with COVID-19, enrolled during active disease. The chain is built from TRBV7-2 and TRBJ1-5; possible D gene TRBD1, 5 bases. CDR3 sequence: CASSLDSSNQPQHF. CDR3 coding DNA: TGTGCCAGCAGCCTTGACAGTAGCAATCAGCCCCAGCATTTT.